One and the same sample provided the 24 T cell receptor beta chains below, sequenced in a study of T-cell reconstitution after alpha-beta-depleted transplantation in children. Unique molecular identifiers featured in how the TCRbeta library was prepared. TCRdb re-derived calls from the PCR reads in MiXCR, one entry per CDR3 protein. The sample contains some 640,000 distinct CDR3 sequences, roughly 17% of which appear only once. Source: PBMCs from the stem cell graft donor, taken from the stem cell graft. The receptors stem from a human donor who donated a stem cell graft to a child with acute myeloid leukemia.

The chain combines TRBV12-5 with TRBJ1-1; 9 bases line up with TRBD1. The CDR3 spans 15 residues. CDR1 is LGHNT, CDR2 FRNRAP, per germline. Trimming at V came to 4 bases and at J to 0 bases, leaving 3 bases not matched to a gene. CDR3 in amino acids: CASGWTGDMNTEAFF. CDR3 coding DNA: TGTGCTAGTGGTTGGACAGGGGACATGAACACTGAAGCTTTCTTT.

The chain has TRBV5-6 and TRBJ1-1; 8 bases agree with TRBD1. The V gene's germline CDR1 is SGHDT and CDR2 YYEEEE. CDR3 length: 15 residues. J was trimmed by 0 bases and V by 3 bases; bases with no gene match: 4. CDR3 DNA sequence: TGTGCCAGCAGCTCAGGGGGCCACTTGAACACTGAAGCTTTCTTT. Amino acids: CASSSGGHLNTEAFF.

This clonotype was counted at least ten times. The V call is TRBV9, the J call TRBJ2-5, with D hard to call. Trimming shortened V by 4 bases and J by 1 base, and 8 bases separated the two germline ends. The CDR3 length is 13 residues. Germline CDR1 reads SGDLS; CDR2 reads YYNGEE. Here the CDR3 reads CASSPRTQETQYF. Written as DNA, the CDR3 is TGTGCCAGCAGCCCCCGGACCCAAGAGACCCAGTACTTC. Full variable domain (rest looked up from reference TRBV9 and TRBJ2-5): DSGVTQTPKHLITATGQRVTLRCSPRSGDLSVYWYQQSLDQGLQFLIQYYNGEERAKGNILERFSAQQFPDLHSELNLSSLELGDSALYFCASSPRTQETQYFGPGTRLLVL.

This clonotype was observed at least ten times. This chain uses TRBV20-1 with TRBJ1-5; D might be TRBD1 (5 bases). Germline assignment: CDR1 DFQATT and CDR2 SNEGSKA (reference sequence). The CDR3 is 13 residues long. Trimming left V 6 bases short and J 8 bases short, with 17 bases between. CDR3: CSALGGSWEPQHF. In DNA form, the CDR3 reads TGCAGTGCCCTCGGGGGGTCATGGGAGCCCCAGCATTTT.

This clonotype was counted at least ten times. In DNA form, the CDR3 reads TGTGCCAGCAGCGTGGGACTATCCAACACCCTTCGTGAGCAGTACTTC. Translation gives CASSVGLSNTLREQYF. The chain couples TRBV7-2 to TRBJ2-7; 7 positions agree with TRBD2. The CDR3 is made up of 16 amino acids. With 5 bases clipped from V and 7 bases from J, the junction kept 17 bases outside the gene matches. CDR1 is SGHTA, CDR2 FQGNSA, per germline. The full variable domain, rest sourced from reference TRBV7-2 and TRBJ2-7, is GAGVSQSPSNKVTEKGKDVELRCDPISGHTALYWYRQSLGQGLEFLIYFQGNSAPDKSGLPSDRFSAERTGGSVSTLTIQRTQQEDSAVYLCASSVGLSNTLREQYFGPGTRLTVT.

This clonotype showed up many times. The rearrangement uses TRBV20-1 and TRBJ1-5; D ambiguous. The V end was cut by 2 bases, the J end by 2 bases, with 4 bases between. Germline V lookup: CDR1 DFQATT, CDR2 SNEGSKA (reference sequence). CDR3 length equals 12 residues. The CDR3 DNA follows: TGCAGTGCTAGAACGGGCAATCAGCCCCAGCATTTT. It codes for CSARTGNQPQHF.

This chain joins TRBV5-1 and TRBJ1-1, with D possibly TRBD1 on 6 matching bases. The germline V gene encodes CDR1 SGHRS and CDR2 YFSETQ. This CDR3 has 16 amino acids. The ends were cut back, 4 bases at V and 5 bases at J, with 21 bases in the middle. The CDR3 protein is CASSPNTAGQGTEAFF. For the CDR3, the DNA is TGCGCCAGCAGCCCAAATACAGCGGGACAAGGGACTGAAGCTTTCTTT.

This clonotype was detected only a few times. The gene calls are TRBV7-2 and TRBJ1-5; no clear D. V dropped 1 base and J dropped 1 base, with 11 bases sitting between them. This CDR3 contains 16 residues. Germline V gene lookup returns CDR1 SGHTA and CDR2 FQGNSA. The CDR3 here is CASSLEGPLSNQPQHF. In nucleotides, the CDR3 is TGTGCCAGCAGCTTAGAAGGGCCTCTAAGCAATCAGCCCCAGCATTTT.

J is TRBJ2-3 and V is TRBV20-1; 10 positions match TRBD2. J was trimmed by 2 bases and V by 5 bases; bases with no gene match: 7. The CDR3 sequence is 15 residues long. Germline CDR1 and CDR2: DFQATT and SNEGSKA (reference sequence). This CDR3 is CSAAPTSGVTDTQYF. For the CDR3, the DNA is TGCAGTGCTGCCCCTACTAGCGGGGTCACAGATACGCAGTATTTT.

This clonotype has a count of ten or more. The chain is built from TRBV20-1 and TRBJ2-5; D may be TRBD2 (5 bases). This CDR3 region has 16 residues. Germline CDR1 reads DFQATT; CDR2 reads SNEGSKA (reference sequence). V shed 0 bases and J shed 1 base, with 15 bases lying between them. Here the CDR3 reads CSARDRGLRSQETQYF. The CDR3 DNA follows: TGCAGTGCTAGAGACCGGGGTTTGAGAAGCCAAGAGACCCAGTACTTC.

CDR3 in DNA: TGCGCCAGCAGCTTGGGTCTAAACTACAATGAGCAGTTCTTC. Residues: CASSLGLNYNEQFF. This chain connects TRBV5-1 to TRBJ2-1, with D unclear. Germline loops: CDR1 SGHRS, CDR2 YFSETQ. The ends were cut back, 0 bases at V and 3 bases at J, with 7 bases in the middle. This CDR3 comprises 14 residues.

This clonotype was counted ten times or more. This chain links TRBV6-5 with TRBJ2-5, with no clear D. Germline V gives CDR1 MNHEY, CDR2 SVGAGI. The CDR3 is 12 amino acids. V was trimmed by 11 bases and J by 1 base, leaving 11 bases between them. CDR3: CAGGRSQETQYF. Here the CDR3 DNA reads TGTGCCGGCGGACGGTCCCAAGAGACCCAGTACTTC.

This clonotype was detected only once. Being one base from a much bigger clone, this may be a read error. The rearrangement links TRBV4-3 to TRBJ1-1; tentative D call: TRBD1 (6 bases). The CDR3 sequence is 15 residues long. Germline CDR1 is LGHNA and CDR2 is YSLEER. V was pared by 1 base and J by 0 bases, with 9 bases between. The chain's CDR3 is CASSQVQGMNTEAFF. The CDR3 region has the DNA TGCGCCAGCAGCCAAGTTCAGGGGATGAACACTGAAGCTTTCTTT.

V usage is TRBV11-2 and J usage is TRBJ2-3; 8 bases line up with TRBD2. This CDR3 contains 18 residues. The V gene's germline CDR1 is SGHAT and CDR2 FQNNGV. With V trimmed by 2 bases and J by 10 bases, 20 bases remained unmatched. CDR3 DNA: TGTGCCAGCAGCTTAAGATTCCGCGGGGGGCCCGGCGGCAGGGCGCAGTATTTT. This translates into CASSLRFRGGPGGRAQYF.

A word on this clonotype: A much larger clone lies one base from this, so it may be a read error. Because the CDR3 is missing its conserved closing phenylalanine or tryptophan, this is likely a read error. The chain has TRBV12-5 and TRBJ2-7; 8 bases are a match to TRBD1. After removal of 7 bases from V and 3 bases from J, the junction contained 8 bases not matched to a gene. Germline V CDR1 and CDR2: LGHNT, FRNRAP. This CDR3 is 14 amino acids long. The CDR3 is CASVRTGTLYEQYS. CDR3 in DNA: TGTGCTAGTGTCAGGACAGGGACTCTCTACGAGCAGTACTCC.

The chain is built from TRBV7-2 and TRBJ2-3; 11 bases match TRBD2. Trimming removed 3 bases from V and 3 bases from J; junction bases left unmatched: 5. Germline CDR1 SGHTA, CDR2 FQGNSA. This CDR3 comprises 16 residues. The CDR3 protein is CASSLIAGGPTDTQYF. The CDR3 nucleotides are TGTGCCAGCAGCTTGATAGCGGGGGGGCCGACAGATACGCAGTATTTT.

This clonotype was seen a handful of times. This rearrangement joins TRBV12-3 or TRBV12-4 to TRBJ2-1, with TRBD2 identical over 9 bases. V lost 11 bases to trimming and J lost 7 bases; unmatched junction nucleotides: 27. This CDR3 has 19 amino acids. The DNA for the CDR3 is TGTGCCTGCTGTTTATGGCGGGGGGGCCGCGGCTACAATGTAAATGAGCAGTTCTTC. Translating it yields CACCLWRGGRGYNVNEQFF.

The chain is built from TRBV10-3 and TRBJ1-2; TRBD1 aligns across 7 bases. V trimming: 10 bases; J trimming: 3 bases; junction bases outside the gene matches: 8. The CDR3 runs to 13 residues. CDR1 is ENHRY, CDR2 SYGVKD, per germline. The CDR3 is CATGQEPDYGYTF. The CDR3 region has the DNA TGTGCCACCGGACAGGAACCCGACTATGGCTACACCTTC.

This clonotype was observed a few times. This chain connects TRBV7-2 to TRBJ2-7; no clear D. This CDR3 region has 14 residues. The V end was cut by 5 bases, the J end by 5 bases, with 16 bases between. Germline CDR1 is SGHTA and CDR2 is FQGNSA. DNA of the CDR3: TGTGCCAGCAGCCCCCCCCTGGGTACTAACGAGCAGTACTTC. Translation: CASSPPLGTNEQYF. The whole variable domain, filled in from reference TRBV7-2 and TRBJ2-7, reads GAGVSQSPSNKVTEKGKDVELRCDPISGHTALYWYRQSLGQGLEFLIYFQGNSAPDKSGLPSDRFSAERTGGSVSTLTIQRTQQEDSAVYLCASSPPLGTNEQYFGPGTRLTVT.

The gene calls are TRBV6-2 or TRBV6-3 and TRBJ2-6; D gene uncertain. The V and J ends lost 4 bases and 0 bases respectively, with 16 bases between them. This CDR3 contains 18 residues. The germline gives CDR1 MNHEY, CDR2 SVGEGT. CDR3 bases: TGTGCCAGCAGTTTCCTTGCCAGACGTAGCTCTGGGGCCAACGTCCTGACTTTC. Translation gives CASSFLARRSSGANVLTF.

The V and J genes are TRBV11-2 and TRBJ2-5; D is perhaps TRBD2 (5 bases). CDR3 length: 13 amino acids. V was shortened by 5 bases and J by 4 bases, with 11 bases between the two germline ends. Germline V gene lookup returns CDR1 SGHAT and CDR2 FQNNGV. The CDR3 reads CASSRERAETQYF. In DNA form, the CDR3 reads TGTGCCAGCAGCAGGGAGAGGGCAGAGACCCAGTACTTC.

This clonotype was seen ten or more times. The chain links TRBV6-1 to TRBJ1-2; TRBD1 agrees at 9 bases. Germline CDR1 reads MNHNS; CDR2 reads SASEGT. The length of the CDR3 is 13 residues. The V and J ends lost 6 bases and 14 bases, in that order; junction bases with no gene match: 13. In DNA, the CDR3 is TGTGCCAGCAGGCCTCCGGGACAGGGAAGTTGGACCTTC. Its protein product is CASRPPGQGSWTF.

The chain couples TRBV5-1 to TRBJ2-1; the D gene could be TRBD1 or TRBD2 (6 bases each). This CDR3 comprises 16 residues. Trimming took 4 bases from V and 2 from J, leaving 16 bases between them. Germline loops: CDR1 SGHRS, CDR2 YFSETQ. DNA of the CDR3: TGCGCCAGCAGCCCCGCTGTGAGGGGGGCCTACAATGAGCAGTTCTTC. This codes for CASSPAVRGAYNEQFF.

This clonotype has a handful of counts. The DNA for the CDR3 is TGCAGCGTTGAAGATCTTCGGGAGGGGGTATATGGCTACACCTTC. It yields the protein CSVEDLREGVYGYTF. The V and J genes are TRBV29-1 and TRBJ1-2; tentatively, D is TRBD1 (6 bases). Germline values: CDR1 SQVTM, CDR2 ANQGSEA. Deletions cut 0 bases from V and 5 bases from J, with 16 bases between. This CDR3 comprises 15 residues.